This record looks at one TCR beta chain sequence and its context. The repertoire was sequenced with immunoSEQ multiplex PCR; TCRdb's copy has only in-frame clones and lacks some. The sample contains roughly 550,000 clones, around 95% of which appear only once. This entry belongs to a study of shared clonotypes between healthy human individuals. Germline CDR1 and CDR2: SQVTM and ANQGSEA. This CDR3 has 15 amino acids. J was trimmed by 8 bases and V by 4 bases; bases with no gene match: 14. Naive CD8 isolation took CD45RO-negative cells positively selected for CCR7 and excluded terminally differentiated effector memory CD45RA+ cells.

This chain links TRBV29-1 with TRBJ2-1; 7 bases are shared with TRBD2. The TCR was taken from a woman in her thirties in good health. Sequencing was carried out using naive CD8+ T cells sorted from blood. This CDR3 is CSVVGVRELWDEQFF. The DNA of the CDR3 is TGCAGCGTTGTGGGTGTGCGGGAGCTTTGGGATGAGCAGTTCTTC.